The 5 T cell receptor beta chains below were found in one sample sequenced in a study of T cells in localized non-small cell lung cancer. Profiled with immunoSEQ multiplex PCR; TCRdb holds only in-frame clones, not every one. Seen here are 1,900 or so clones, 37% observed once, and the top ten hold 9.5% to 10%. Here the sequenced sample was lung tumor tissue, taken before any cancer treatment. The source of these receptors is a female donor at least 60 years old with stage I lung adenocarcinoma.

This clone was counted only a few times. V and J are TRBV6-8 and TRBJ1-2, with 9 bases identical to TRBD1. The CDR3 has 15 amino acids. The V gene end was trimmed by 4 bases and the J gene end by 4 bases; junction bases not matched to a gene: 7. Germline loops: CDR1 MNHGY, CDR2 SAAAGT. This chain's CDR3 is CASSSGTGLFYGYTF. The CDR3 region has the DNA TGTGCCAGCAGTTCCGGGACAGGGTTGTTCTATGGCTACACCTTC.

This clone was seen a few times. The chain has TRBV9 and TRBJ2-2; 11 bases are shared with TRBD2. The CDR3 length is 14 residues. The germline gives CDR1 SGDLS, CDR2 YYNGEE. Losses at the gene ends were 7 bases for V and 3 bases for J; bases not matched to a gene: 2. Written as DNA, the CDR3 is TGTGCCAGCGGACTAGCGGGCTACACCGGGGAGCTGTTTTTT. It is translated as CASGLAGYTGELFF.

This clone was seen only a few times. CDR3 bases: TGTGCCCACCGAGTGGCTCCGGGGGATGGCTACACCTTC. It yields the protein CAHRVAPGDGYTF. This chain uses TRBV30 with TRBJ1-2, with D perhaps TRBD1 (5 bases). The CDR3 runs to 13 residues. CDR1 is GTSNPN, CDR2 SVGIG, per germline (reference sequence). V lost 8 bases, J lost 6 bases, and 19 bases lay in between.

This clone came up once. This chain connects TRBV18 to TRBJ1-1; 7 bases map to TRBD1. Germline-derived CDR1 and CDR2 are KGHSH and LQKENI. The CDR3 sequence is 14 residues long. V lost 6 bases, J lost 1 base, and 5 bases stayed unmatched. DNA of the CDR3: TGTGCCAGCTCCCTCGACAGGGCGAACACTGAAGCTTTCTTT. Protein: CASSLDRANTEAFF.

The chain couples TRBV19 to TRBJ1-4; D is perhaps TRBD1 (6 bases). This CDR3 is built from 15 residues. The germline gives CDR1 LNHDA, CDR2 SQIVND (reference sequence). V was trimmed by 3 bases and J by 7 bases, leaving 15 bases between them. DNA for the CDR3: TGTGCCAGTAGTATCGCGGGACATCTCGGTGAAAAACTGTTTTTT. The encoded protein is CASSIAGHLGEKLFF.